The 8 T cell receptor beta chains below come from one sample, sequenced in a study of OX40 agonist ivuxolimab in advanced cancers. The library was obtained by the immunoSEQ multiplex PCR assay. TCRdb obtained this table from immuneACCESS and retained in-frame rearrangements with V and J assigned. These tables miss some clones; where compared with another copy, unresolved V genes account for less than half of the shortfall, and the remainder is unexplained. The sample has about 81,000 clones on record, roughly 91% of them singletons. The biggest ten clones account for 0.45% to 0.55% of the sample. The sample here was CD4+ or CD8+ T cells sorted from blood, taken in a trial of the OX40 agonist ivuxolimab. These receptors all stem from an adult with an advanced solid tumor such as melanoma, head and neck, liver or kidney cancer.

J is TRBJ2-1 and V is TRBV18; D might be TRBD2 (5 bases). V dropped 0 bases and J dropped 4 bases, with 13 bases sitting between them. This CDR3 region has 16 residues. CDR1 KGHSH and CDR2 LQKENI come from the germline V gene. The CDR3 sequence is CASSPPYLEDYNEQFF. The CDR3 DNA follows: TGTGCCAGCTCACCACCCTACCTGGAGGATTACAATGAGCAGTTCTTC.

The genes are TRBV6-1 and TRBJ1-5, with TRBD1 matching over 9 bases. V lost 8 bases to trimming and J lost 5 bases; unmatched junction nucleotides: 10. Germline V gene lookup returns CDR1 MNHNS and CDR2 SASEGT. The CDR3 has 15 residues. CDR3: CASLQQGASDQPQHF. The DNA of the CDR3 is TGTGCCAGCCTCCAACAGGGGGCATCGGATCAGCCCCAGCATTTT.

This clone has a single count. The chain links TRBV19 to TRBJ2-5, with TRBD1 matching 8 bases. The junction had 7 bases not matched to a gene; V was cut back by 5 bases and J by 5 bases. The CDR3 covers 14 residues. Per the germline V gene, CDR1 is LNHDA and CDR2 is SQIVND (reference sequence). The CDR3 loop reads CASSSQGERETQYF. The DNA of the CDR3 is TGTGCCAGTAGTTCACAGGGGGAAAGGGAGACCCAGTACTTC.

The CDR3 nucleotides read TGTGCCAGCAGCTTGTACGGGATGATTCAGCCCCAGCATTTT. Translating it yields CASSLYGMIQPQHF. The rearrangement joins TRBV5-6 to TRBJ1-5; no definite D call. The CDR3 extends over 14 amino acids. The V gene lost 1 base and the J gene lost 6 bases, with 11 bases spanning the gap. The germline V gene encodes CDR1 SGHDT and CDR2 YYEEEE. Together with reference TRBV5-6 and TRBJ1-5, the CDR3 gives the full variable domain: DAGVTQSPTHLIKTRGQQVTLRCSPKSGHDTVSWYQQALGQGPQFIFQYYEEEERQRGNFPDRFSGHQFPNYSSELNVNALLLGDSALYLCASSLYGMIQPQHFGDGTRLSIL.

This clone was counted a few times. The V and J genes are TRBV6-1 and TRBJ2-2, with 7 bases lining up with TRBD2. This CDR3 comprises 16 residues. Germline CDR1 reads MNHNS; CDR2 reads SASEGT. Trimming took 1 base from V and 0 from J; bases not matched to a gene: 2. The DNA of the CDR3 is TGTGCCAGCAGTGAAGGTGGGGGGGCGAACACCGGGGAGCTGTTTTTT. This codes for CASSEGGGANTGELFF.

This clone was picked up one time. The rearrangement uses TRBV28 and TRBJ2-1; 10 bases line up with TRBD1. Germline CDR1 is MDHEN and CDR2 is SYDVKM. CDR3 length: 13 residues. V shed 6 bases, J shed 12 bases, and the junction held 8 bases outside the gene matches. CDR3 in amino acids: CASSPSGQGGQFF. In DNA form, the CDR3 reads TGTGCCAGCAGCCCATCCGGACAGGGGGGGCAGTTCTTC.

V usage is TRBV7-2 and J usage is TRBJ1-5; possible D gene TRBD1, 5 bases. Trimming shortened V by 4 bases and J by 4 bases, and 14 bases separated the two germline ends. This CDR3 region has 15 residues. CDR1 is SGHTA, CDR2 FQGNSA, per germline. CDR3 DNA sequence: TGTGCCAGCAGCTATTTCCAGGGAGGGAATCAGCCCCAGCATTTT. Its protein is CASSYFQGGNQPQHF.

The chain couples TRBV2 to TRBJ1-1, with 7 bases lining up with TRBD1. The CDR3 is made up of 11 amino acids. Germline-derived CDR1 and CDR2 are SNHLY and FYNNEI. After removal of 2 bases from V and 10 bases from J, the junction contained 1 base not matched to a gene. The chain's CDR3 is CASSERGPAFF. The CDR3 nucleotides are TGTGCCAGCAGTGAAAGGGGGCCAGCTTTCTTT.